Following are 26 T cell receptor beta chains from one sample sequenced in a study of blood T cell repertoires in COVID-19. Using immunoSEQ multiplex PCR, the repertoire was profiled, and TCRdb retains in-frame clones only, with some absent. The data hold 200,000 to 250,000 clones, with about three quarters observed a single time. Sequenced input: peripheral blood. These receptors were obtained from a woman in her 70s with acute or convalescent COVID-19.

J is TRBJ2-2 and V is TRBV7-9; 12 bases line up with TRBD2. V gave up 5 bases and J gave up 5 bases; unmatched junction bases: 3. The CDR3 is 15 residues long. In germline, CDR1 is SEHNR, CDR2 FQNEAQ (reference sequence). CDR3 protein: CASSLGTSGTGELFF. The CDR3 region has the DNA TGTGCCAGCAGCCTCGGGACTAGCGGGACCGGGGAGCTGTTTTTT.

V gene TRBV10-3 combines with J gene TRBJ2-2, with 7 bases matching TRBD2. The V gene end was trimmed by 8 bases and the J gene end by 3 bases; junction bases not matched to a gene: 6. This CDR3 contains 14 residues. In germline, CDR1 is ENHRY, CDR2 SYGVKD. The CDR3 region is CAISWGGYTGELFF. CDR3 coding DNA: TGTGCCATCTCGTGGGGGGGATACACCGGGGAGCTGTTTTTT.

The V gene is TRBV15, the J gene TRBJ2-7; D uncertain. The CDR3 runs 12 residues. V lost 1 base and J 1 base, leaving 2 bases between the germline ends. Germline CDR1 is LNHNV and CDR2 is YYDKDF (reference sequence). The CDR3 here is CATSRASYEQYF. The DNA for the CDR3 is TGTGCCACCAGCAGAGCTTCCTACGAGCAGTACTTC.

This clone was detected only a few times. This sequence joins TRBV2 and TRBJ2-1, with D possibly matching TRBD2 (5 bases). V lost 4 bases to trimming and J lost 4 bases, with 11 bases between them. This CDR3 region has 14 residues. CDR1 SNHLY and CDR2 FYNNEI come from the germline V gene. This CDR3 is CASSAWRMYNEQFF. In DNA form, the CDR3 reads TGTGCCAGCAGTGCTTGGAGGATGTACAATGAGCAGTTCTTC.

This sequence joins TRBV29-1 and TRBJ1-5; possible D gene TRBD1, 6 bases. The CDR3 runs 14 residues. In germline, CDR1 is SQVTM, CDR2 ANQGSEA. Trimming took 4 bases from V and 5 from J, leaving 15 bases between them. The CDR3 bases are TGCAGCGTTGCTCCGGGTAACAGGGATCAGCCCCAGCATTTT. Translation gives CSVAPGNRDQPQHF.

This chain links TRBV5-4 with TRBJ2-6, with D perhaps TRBD1 (6 bases). CDR3 length: 19 residues. Looked up from germline, CDR1 is SGHNT and CDR2 is YYREEE (reference sequence). V lost 3 bases and J lost 1, with 20 bases in between. CDR3 protein: CASSSKKGHHLSGANVLTF. The CDR3 coding sequence is TGTGCCAGCAGCTCCAAGAAGGGACACCATCTTTCTGGGGCCAACGTCCTGACTTTC.

The chain is built from TRBV2 and TRBJ1-6; 7 positions match TRBD1. The CDR3 totals 15 residues. The V and J ends lost 3 bases and 4 bases, in that order; junction bases with no gene match: 3. CDR1 is SNHLY and CDR2 is FYNNEI in the germline V gene. The CDR3 spells CASSEGTVYNSPLHF. The DNA for the CDR3 is TGTGCCAGCAGTGAGGGGACAGTGTATAATTCACCCCTCCACTTT. Full variable domain (outside the CDR3, taken from reference TRBV2 and TRBJ1-6): EPEVTQTPSHQVTQMGQEVILRCVPISNHLYFYWYRQILGQKVEFLVSFYNNEISEKSEIFDDQFSVERPDGSNFTLKIRSTKLEDSAMYFCASSEGTVYNSPLHFGNGTRLTVT.

The chain is built from TRBV20-1 and TRBJ2-5; no clear D gene. Germline V gene data show CDR1 as DFQATT and CDR2 as SNEGSKA (reference sequence). The CDR3 runs to 11 residues. CDR3 bases: TGCGGTAATGAATATGAGGAGACCCAGTACTTC. Amino acids: CGNEYEETQYF.

The V and J genes are TRBV6-2 or TRBV6-3 and TRBJ2-7; TRBD1 might be the D (6 bases). Per the germline V gene, CDR1 is MNHEY and CDR2 is SVGEGT. Deletions cut 6 bases from V and 0 bases from J, with 9 bases between. The CDR3 is made up of 13 amino acids. The CDR3 DNA follows: TGTGCCAGCAGCCGGGACACCTCCTACGAGCAGTACTTC. Protein sequence: CASSRDTSYEQYF.

The chain combines TRBV9 with TRBJ2-5; 7 bases agree with TRBD2. V was clipped by 5 bases and J by 5 bases; unmatched bases: 15. CDR1 SGDLS and CDR2 YYNGEE come from the germline V gene. The CDR3 runs to 16 residues. The CDR3 loop reads CASSASGTKTSETQYF. CDR3 coding DNA: TGTGCCAGCAGTGCATCCGGGACTAAAACCTCGGAGACCCAGTACTTC.

The rearrangement uses TRBV7-2 and TRBJ2-2, with TRBD2 identical over 9 bases. V lost 5 bases and J lost 3; bases outside the gene matches: 4. Per the germline V gene, CDR1 is SGHTA and CDR2 is FQGNSA. This CDR3 spans 15 amino acids. The chain's CDR3 is CASSLSGGDTGELFF. CDR3 in DNA: TGTGCCAGCAGCCTTAGCGGGGGAGACACCGGGGAGCTGTTTTTT.

The chain employs TRBV27 and TRBJ2-5, with a possible D match to TRBD1 (5 bases). CDR1 and CDR2 (germline): MNHEY, SMNVEV (reference sequence). CDR3 size: 13 residues. Trimming took off 3 bases at V and 4 bases at J, with 9 bases between the two ends. This CDR3 is CASSLSRGETQYF. The CDR3 region has the DNA TGTGCCAGCAGTTTGAGTAGGGGAGAGACCCAGTACTTC.

V gene TRBV5-1 combines with J gene TRBJ2-7, with 9 bases matching TRBD2. Germline CDR1 SGHRS, CDR2 YFSETQ. With V trimmed by 4 bases and J by 2 bases, 13 bases remained unmatched. CDR3 length: 17 residues. CDR3 amino acids: CASSPSVAGASPYEQYV. For the CDR3, the DNA is TGCGCCAGCAGCCCATCCGTAGCGGGGGCCTCCCCCTACGAGCAGTACGTC.

V usage is TRBV29-1 and J usage is TRBJ1-1; weak D call: TRBD1 (5 bases). CDR3 length: 12 residues. V was clipped by 7 bases and J by 2 bases, with 11 bases between them. Germline-derived CDR1 and CDR2 are SQVTM and ANQGSEA. CDR3 nucleotide sequence: TGCAGCGCCCGACAGATTAACACTGAAGCTTTCTTT. Its translation: CSARQINTEAFF.

A few counts support this clone. The chain recombines TRBV7-2 with TRBJ1-6, with TRBD1 identical over 8 bases. The junction had 5 bases not matched to a gene; V was cut back by 3 bases and J by 7 bases. From germline, CDR1 is SGHTA and CDR2 FQGNSA. CDR3 length equals 15 residues. The CDR3 DNA reads TGTGCCAGCAGCTTGACGACAGGGGCCAATTCACCCCTCCACTTT. Residues: CASSLTTGANSPLHF.

The chain employs TRBV18 and TRBJ2-5, with TRBD2 matching 7 bases. The V gene's germline CDR1 is KGHSH and CDR2 LQKENI. CDR3 size: 13 residues. The trim removed 6 bases at V and 4 bases at J, leaving 5 bases unmatched. CDR3 residues: CASSQAGTETQYF. In DNA form, the CDR3 reads TGTGCCAGCTCGCAAGCGGGAACAGAGACCCAGTACTTC.

This clone has a single count. This sequence joins TRBV3-1 (or the pseudogene TRBV3-2) and TRBJ2-1; 12 bases match TRBD1. The CDR3 length is 16 residues. With V trimmed by 2 bases and J by 8 bases, 7 bases remained unmatched. Germline CDR1 is LGHDT and CDR2 is YNNKEL (reference sequence). Here the CDR3 reads CASSQWEGQGAYEQFF. In nucleotides, the CDR3 is TGTGCCAGCAGCCAATGGGAGGGACAGGGGGCTTATGAGCAGTTCTTC.

There are a few counts of this clone. The chain combines TRBV4-2 with TRBJ2-7; 10 bases are shared with TRBD2. Germline CDR1 and CDR2: LGHNA and YNFKEQ. V shed 3 bases and J 5 bases; nucleotides not matched to a gene: 10. The CDR3 is 16 residues long. The CDR3 protein is CASSHFPSGGSNEQYF. The CDR3 DNA sequence: TGTGCCAGCAGCCATTTTCCTAGCGGGGGTTCGAACGAGCAGTACTTC.

The chain is built from TRBV19 and TRBJ1-2; D ambiguous. Per germline, CDR1 LNHDA and CDR2 SQIVND (reference sequence). The CDR3 runs to 15 residues. V was clipped by 5 bases and J by 5 bases, with 18 bases between them. The DNA for the CDR3 is TGTGCCAGTAGTTCCCAACAATTAGCGGTATATGGCTACACCTTC. Translated, it gives CASSSQQLAVYGYTF.

This clone was observed many times. The chain carries TRBV11-3 and TRBJ2-1, with 14 bases fitting TRBD2. Unmatched junction bases numbered 5, after V lost 5 bases and J lost 2 bases. The CDR3 spans 17 residues. CDR1 is SGHNT, CDR2 YENEEA, per germline. For the CDR3, the DNA is TGTGCCAGCAGCCCTGGGACTAGCGGGGGCGCCTACAATGAGCAGTTCTTC. Protein product: CASSPGTSGGAYNEQFF.

CDR3 protein: CASSGQGAEQFF. The CDR3 region has the DNA TGTGCCAGCAGCGGCCAGGGGGCTGAGCAGTTCTTC. The chain links TRBV9 to TRBJ2-1; 8 positions agree with TRBD1. The V segment lost 3 bases and the J segment 9 bases; nucleotides outside the gene matches: 2. The CDR3 has 12 amino acids. Looked up from germline, CDR1 is SGDLS and CDR2 is YYNGEE.

The chain couples TRBV5-1 to TRBJ2-5, with TRBD2 matching 7 bases. CDR3 size: 15 residues. V was pared by 4 bases and J by 0 bases, with 6 bases of the junction left unmatched. CDR1 and CDR2 from the germline V gene are SGHRS and YFSETQ. CDR3 in amino acids: CASSRMLADQETQYF. CDR3 DNA: TGCGCCAGCAGCAGAATGCTAGCGGACCAAGAGACCCAGTACTTC.

This clone was recorded a few times. V gene TRBV6-1 combines with J gene TRBJ2-1; D remains ambiguous. V was shortened by 3 bases and J by 3 bases, with 9 bases between the two germline ends. Germline CDR1 is MNHNS and CDR2 is SASEGT. The CDR3 covers 14 residues. CDR3 sequence (DNA): TGTGCCAGCAGTGAGGGTTCAGGCTACAATGAGCAGTTCTTC. This encodes CASSEGSGYNEQFF.

This clone has more than one count but fewer than ten. V and J are TRBV6-5 and TRBJ2-6; weak D call: TRBD2 (5 bases). The V end lost 4 bases, the J end lost 4 bases, and 8 bases lay between the germline ends. The germline V gene encodes CDR1 MNHEY and CDR2 SVGAGI. There are 14 residues in the CDR3. CDR3 region: CASSSRVGANVLTF. The CDR3 bases are TGTGCCAGCAGTTCGAGGGTGGGGGCCAACGTCCTGACTTTC.

The chain is built from TRBV7-2 and TRBJ1-2, with D possibly TRBD1 on 6 matching bases. Trimming cost V 7 bases and J 5 bases, with 17 bases left between them. Looked up from germline, CDR1 is SGHTA and CDR2 is FQGNSA. The CDR3 length is 14 residues. The CDR3 reads CASTERQVGYGYTF. CDR3 nucleotide sequence: TGTGCCAGCACCGAGCGACAGGTGGGGTATGGCTACACCTTC.

The chain carries TRBV6-5 and TRBJ2-7; D possibly corresponds to TRBD1 (6 bases). Germline CDR1 MNHEY, CDR2 SVGAGI. Trimming stripped 0 bases from V and 5 bases from J, with 17 bases between. This CDR3 has 16 amino acids. Written as DNA, the CDR3 is TGTGCCAGCAGTTACTCAGGACAGCCAGGATGTCACGAGCAGTACGTC. This sequence encodes CASSYSGQPGCHEQYV.